The 24 T cell receptor beta chains below were found in one sample sequenced in a study of T cells in Graves' hyperthyroidism and ophthalmopathy. Researchers took RNA transcripts and amplified the TCR beta CDR3 regions from them. Using the HTBI primer set, a first-round RT-PCR was run on the TCR CDR3. Using its own MiXCR run on the multiplex PCR reads, TCRdb lists one record per CDR3 protein. The sample lists roughly 700,000 distinct CDR3 sequences, about 18% occurring once. What was sequenced was blood. These receptor sequences come from a man aged 50 to 60 with Graves' hyperthyroidism.

The rearrangement uses TRBV7-2 and TRBJ2-2, with D maybe TRBD1 (5 bases). Per the germline V gene, CDR1 is SGHTA and CDR2 is FQGNSA. V was shortened by 4 bases and J by 0 bases, with 9 bases between the two germline ends. The CDR3 is made up of 15 amino acids. CDR3 nucleotide sequence: TGTGCCAGCAGCTCAGACAGCGCGAACACCGGGGAGCTGTTTTTT. It codes for CASSSDSANTGELFF.

This clonotype was counted a few times. V gene TRBV2 combines with J gene TRBJ2-4; TRBD1 agrees at 11 bases. CDR1 is SNHLY, CDR2 FYNNEI, per germline. V trimming: 6 bases; J trimming: 1 base; junction bases outside the gene matches: 5. CDR3 length equals 16 residues. This CDR3 reads CASRDGQGAAKNIQYF. In DNA, the CDR3 is TGTGCCAGCAGGGATGGACAGGGGGCGGCCAAAAACATTCAGTACTTC.

This clonotype was picked up one time. This may be a read error, as it is one base from a much larger clone. The CDR3 does not close with the conserved phenylalanine or tryptophan, likely indicating a read error. The chain carries TRBV30 and TRBJ1-4, with D maybe TRBD1 (5 bases). V lost 5 bases and J 7 bases, leaving 11 bases between the germline ends. This CDR3 is 12 amino acids long. Germline CDR1 reads GTSNPN; CDR2 reads SVGIG (reference sequence). The CDR3 region is CAWGGVGEKLFS. The CDR3 DNA reads TGTGCCTGGGGGGGAGTGGGTGAAAAACTGTTTTCT.

This clonotype was observed a handful of times. The V gene is TRBV6-4, the J gene TRBJ1-1; D is uncertain. Germline V gene data show CDR1 as MRHNA and CDR2 as SNTAGT. V was clipped by 7 bases and J by 8 bases, with 11 bases between them. CDR3 length: 11 amino acids. The chain's CDR3 is CASTMGLEAFF. The CDR3 DNA reads TGTGCCAGCACCATGGGCCTAGAAGCTTTCTTT.

In this sample, this clonotype turned up many times. This chain links TRBV27 with TRBJ2-1; 9 bases are a match to TRBD2. This CDR3 has 15 amino acids. Germline V CDR1 and CDR2: MNHEY, SMNVEV (reference sequence). V shed 3 bases, J shed 3 bases, and the junction held 3 bases outside the gene matches. CDR3: CASSFSGSFYNEQFF. The DNA for the CDR3 is TGTGCCAGCAGTTTTAGCGGGAGTTTCTACAATGAGCAGTTCTTC.

This clonotype was picked up many times. V usage is TRBV12-3 or TRBV12-4 and J usage is TRBJ2-1; TRBD2 agrees at 13 bases. Trimming took 4 bases from V and 4 from J; bases not matched to a gene: 4. This CDR3 has 16 residues. The CDR3 reads CASSSGLAGAYNEQFF. The CDR3 coding sequence is TGTGCCAGCAGTTCCGGACTAGCGGGGGCGTACAATGAGCAGTTCTTC.

This clonotype has a count of ten or more. The V call is TRBV9, the J call TRBJ1-6, with TRBD1 matching 8 bases. The CDR3 length is 14 residues. Looked up from germline, CDR1 is SGDLS and CDR2 is YYNGEE. V was clipped by 3 bases and J by 8 bases; unmatched bases: 4. The CDR3 sequence is CASSDDRGYSPLHF. In DNA, the CDR3 is TGTGCCAGCAGCGACGACAGGGGATATTCACCCCTCCACTTT.

This clonotype was seen only a few times. V and J are TRBV20-1 and TRBJ2-1; D is unclear. This CDR3 comprises 12 residues. CDR1 and CDR2 (germline): DFQATT, SNEGSKA (reference sequence). V was clipped by 3 bases and J by 0 bases, with 3 bases between them. The CDR3 DNA follows: TGCAGTGCTAGGTTCTCCTACAATGAGCAGTTCTTC. Translated: CSARFSYNEQFF.

The table lists this clonotype with a few counts. V gene TRBV6-2 or TRBV6-3 combines with J gene TRBJ2-7, with 12 positions matching TRBD2. J lost 0 bases, V lost 8 bases, and 11 bases had no gene match. Germline V lookup: CDR1 MNHEY, CDR2 SVGEGT. The CDR3 spans 17 residues. CDR3 in amino acids: CASPRTSGTPSSYEQYF. The CDR3 DNA sequence: TGTGCCAGCCCAAGGACTAGCGGGACTCCGAGCTCCTACGAGCAGTACTTC.

This clonotype was counted ten times or more. V gene TRBV6-6 combines with J gene TRBJ2-3, with D unresolved. Trimming took off 0 bases at V and 0 bases at J, with 7 bases between the two ends. Germline values: CDR1 MNHNY, CDR2 SVGAGI (reference sequence). The CDR3 has 15 amino acids. CDR3 DNA: TGTGCCAGCAGTTACTCGGGCAAGAGCACAGATACGCAGTATTTT. Translated: CASSYSGKSTDTQYF.

This clonotype came up many times. The genes are TRBV7-2 and TRBJ2-5, with a tentative D call TRBD2 (7 bases). Between the trimmed V and J ends, which lost 7 bases and 0 bases, there was a span of 12 bases. The CDR3 has 14 amino acids. Germline V lookup: CDR1 SGHTA, CDR2 FQGNSA. Written as DNA, the CDR3 is TGTGCCAGCAACAAGGGGGGGCACCAAGAGACCCAGTACTTC. This encodes CASNKGGHQETQYF.

This rearrangement joins TRBV18 to TRBJ1-1; no clear D. This CDR3 has 16 amino acids. Germline CDR1 is KGHSH and CDR2 is LQKENI. V lost 1 base and J lost 4, with 16 bases in between. CDR3 sequence: CASSPRSGSSGTEAFF. DNA of the CDR3: TGTGCCAGCTCACCACGGTCAGGCAGTTCGGGCACTGAAGCTTTCTTT.

This clonotype has ten or more counts. The chain recombines TRBV2 with TRBJ2-1, with D unclear. This CDR3 has 17 amino acids. Germline values: CDR1 SNHLY, CDR2 FYNNEI. CDR3 residues: CAPSPVIIQSSYNEQFF. CDR3 sequence (DNA): TGTGCTCCCTCCCCGGTAATAATCCAGAGCTCCTACAATGAGCAGTTCTTC.

This clonotype was seen more than once but under ten times. This chain connects TRBV20-1 to TRBJ2-6; D assignment may be TRBD1 or TRBD2 (5 bases each). The CDR3 is 13 residues long. Germline-derived CDR1 and CDR2 are DFQATT and SNEGSKA (reference sequence). Trimming shortened V by 8 bases and J by 3 bases, and 11 bases separated the two germline ends. CDR3 sequence (DNA): TGCAGTATACGAGGGGTTGGGGCCAACGTCCTGACTTTC. Amino acid sequence: CSIRGVGANVLTF.

The chain uses TRBV7-8 and TRBJ1-4; tentatively, D is TRBD1 (5 bases). Trimming took off 5 bases at V and 6 bases at J, with 13 bases between the two ends. Germline V CDR1 and CDR2: SGHVS, FQNEAQ. CDR3 length: 14 residues. This CDR3 is CASSVGGNYEKLFF. The CDR3 nucleotides are TGTGCCAGCAGCGTGGGGGGGAACTATGAAAAACTGTTTTTT.

The V call is TRBV20-1, the J call TRBJ1-5; 10 nucleotides align to TRBD1. The CDR3 spans 16 residues. Germline V gene data show CDR1 as DFQATT and CDR2 as SNEGSKA (reference sequence). After removal of 1 base from V and 6 bases from J, the junction contained 9 bases not matched to a gene. This chain's CDR3 is CSARGQGALWGQPQHF. As DNA, the CDR3 is TGCAGTGCTAGAGGACAGGGGGCTCTATGGGGTCAGCCCCAGCATTTT.

The chain links TRBV6-1 to TRBJ1-5; perhaps TRBD1 as D (5 bases). V was pared by 7 bases and J by 4 bases, with 11 bases between. In germline, CDR1 is MNHNS, CDR2 SASEGT. This CDR3 contains 13 residues. The CDR3 spells CASKEGLNQPQHF. The CDR3 nucleotides are TGTGCCAGCAAAGAGGGGCTTAATCAGCCCCAGCATTTT.

This clonotype has at least ten counts. The chain employs TRBV7-9 and TRBJ2-1; no definite D call. Germline CDR1 reads SEHNR; CDR2 reads FQNEAQ (reference sequence). Trimming pared 4 bases from V and 8 bases from J, leaving 9 bases between. CDR3 length equals 12 residues. The CDR3 coding sequence is TGTGCCAGCAGCTCTGAACTCTATGAGCAGTTCTTC. This gives the protein CASSSELYEQFF.

This clonotype appeared many times. The chain is built from TRBV28 and TRBJ1-4; D not certain. Germline V CDR1 and CDR2: MDHEN, SYDVKM. The V gene lost 6 bases and the J gene lost 3 bases, with 17 bases spanning the gap. This CDR3 region has 16 residues. CDR3: CASSIASLEANEKLFF. CDR3 nucleotide sequence: TGTGCCAGCAGCATCGCTAGTCTGGAGGCTAATGAAAAACTGTTTTTT. The whole variable domain, remainder taken from reference TRBV28 and TRBJ1-4, is DVKVTQSSRYLVKRTGEKVFLECVQDMDHENMFWYRQDPGLGLRLIYFSYDVKMKEKGDIPEGYSVSREKKERFSLILESASTNQTSMYLCASSIASLEANEKLFFGSGTQLSVL.

This clonotype was seen only a few times. The rearrangement uses TRBV19 and TRBJ2-1; the match to TRBD2 covers 13 bases. This CDR3 has 16 residues. The junction had 5 bases not matched to a gene; V was cut back by 5 bases and J by 4 bases. Germline V gives CDR1 LNHDA, CDR2 SQIVND (reference sequence). CDR3 in amino acids: CASSWGGLAGYNEQFF. CDR3 sequence (DNA): TGTGCCAGTAGTTGGGGGGGACTAGCGGGGTACAATGAGCAGTTCTTC. The full variable domain, completed using reference TRBV19 and TRBJ2-1, is DGGITQSPKYLFRKEGQNVTLSCEQNLNHDAMYWYRQDPGQGLRLIYYSQIVNDFQKGDIAEGYSVSREKKESFPLTVTSAQKNPTAFYLCASSWGGLAGYNEQFFGPGTRLTVL.

The genes are TRBV27 and TRBJ1-1, with TRBD1 matching 7 bases. The junction had 16 bases not matched to a gene; V was cut back by 2 bases and J by 10 bases. Germline V gene lookup returns CDR1 MNHEY and CDR2 SMNVEV (reference sequence). The CDR3 length is 16 residues. The CDR3 spells CASSLRTGTATSRAFF. The CDR3 DNA reads as TGTGCCAGCAGTTTACGAACAGGGACAGCTACATCTCGAGCTTTCTTT.

This chain links TRBV27 with TRBJ1-1; the D is unclear. Germline V gene lookup returns CDR1 MNHEY and CDR2 SMNVEV (reference sequence). This CDR3 has 16 residues. Trimming removed 6 bases at V and 5 bases at J, with 22 bases between. The CDR3 sequence is CASSPYHTEIGTEAFF. The CDR3, as DNA: TGTGCCAGCAGCCCCTACCATACAGAGATAGGTACTGAAGCTTTCTTT.

V usage is TRBV30 and J usage is TRBJ2-1; 7 positions agree with TRBD2. Germline lookup yields CDR1 GTSNPN and CDR2 SVGIG (reference sequence). CDR3 length: 15 residues. The junction had 10 bases not matched to a gene; V was cut back by 2 bases and J by 6 bases. CDR3 in amino acids: CAWSLGAGGSNEQFF. In DNA form, the CDR3 reads TGTGCCTGGAGTTTAGGAGCGGGCGGGAGCAATGAGCAGTTCTTC.

This clonotype was seen repeatedly, ten times or more. This chain connects TRBV30 to TRBJ2-1; D ambiguous. This CDR3 region has 13 residues. Per the germline V gene, CDR1 is GTSNPN and CDR2 is SVGIG (reference sequence). V lost 3 bases and J 2 bases, leaving 8 bases between the germline ends. The CDR3 sequence: CAWSMETYNEQFF. The CDR3 DNA reads as TGTGCCTGGAGCATGGAAACCTACAATGAGCAGTTCTTC.